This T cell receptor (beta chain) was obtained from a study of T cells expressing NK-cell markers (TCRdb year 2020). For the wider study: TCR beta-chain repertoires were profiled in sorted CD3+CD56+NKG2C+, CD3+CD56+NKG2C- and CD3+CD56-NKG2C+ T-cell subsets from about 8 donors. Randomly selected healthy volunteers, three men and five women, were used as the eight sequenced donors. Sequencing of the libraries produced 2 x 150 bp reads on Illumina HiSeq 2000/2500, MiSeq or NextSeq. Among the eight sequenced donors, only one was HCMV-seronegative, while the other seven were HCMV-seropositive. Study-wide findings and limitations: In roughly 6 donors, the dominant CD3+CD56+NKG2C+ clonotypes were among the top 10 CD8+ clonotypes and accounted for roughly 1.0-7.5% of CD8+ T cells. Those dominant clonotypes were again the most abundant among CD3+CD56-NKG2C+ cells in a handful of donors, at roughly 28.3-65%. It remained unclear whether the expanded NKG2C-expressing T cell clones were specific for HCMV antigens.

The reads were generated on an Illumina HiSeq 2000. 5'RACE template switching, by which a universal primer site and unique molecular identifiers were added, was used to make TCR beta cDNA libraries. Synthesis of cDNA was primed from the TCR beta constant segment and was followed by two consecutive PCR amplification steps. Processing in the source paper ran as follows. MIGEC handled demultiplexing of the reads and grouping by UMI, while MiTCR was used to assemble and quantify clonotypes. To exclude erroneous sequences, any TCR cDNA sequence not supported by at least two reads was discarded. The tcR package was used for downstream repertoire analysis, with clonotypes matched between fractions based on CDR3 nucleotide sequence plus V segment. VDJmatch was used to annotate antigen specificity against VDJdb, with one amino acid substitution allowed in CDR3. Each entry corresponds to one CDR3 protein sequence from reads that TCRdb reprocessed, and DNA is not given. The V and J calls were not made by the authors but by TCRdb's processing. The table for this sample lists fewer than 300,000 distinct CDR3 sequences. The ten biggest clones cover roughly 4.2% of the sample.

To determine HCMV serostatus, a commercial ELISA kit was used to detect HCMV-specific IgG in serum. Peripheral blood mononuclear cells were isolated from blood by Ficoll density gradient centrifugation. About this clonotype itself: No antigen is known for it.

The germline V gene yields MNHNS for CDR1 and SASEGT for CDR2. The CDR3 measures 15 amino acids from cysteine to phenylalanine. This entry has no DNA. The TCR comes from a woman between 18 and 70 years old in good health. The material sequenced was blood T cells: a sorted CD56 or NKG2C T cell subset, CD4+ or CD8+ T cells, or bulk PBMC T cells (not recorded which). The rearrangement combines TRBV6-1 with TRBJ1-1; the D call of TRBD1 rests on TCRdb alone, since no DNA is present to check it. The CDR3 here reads CASSQTHRGNTEAFF.